The 20 T cell receptor beta chains below all came from one sample that was sequenced in a study of cytomegalovirus exposure and HLA in healthy donors. PCR primers comprised 60 Vbeta and 13 Jbeta primers. The data were produced by immunoSEQ multiplex PCR, yet TCRdb's version contains in-frame clones alone and is incomplete. The sample shows 200,000 to 250,000 clones, 76% of them seen only once. Material: PBMCs. The source is a man younger than 30 in good health and CMV-seronegative.

J is TRBJ1-1 and V is TRBV6-1; D remains unclear. Trimming removed 7 bases from V and 1 base from J, with 10 bases in between. This CDR3 is built from 13 residues. Germline-derived CDR1 and CDR2 are MNHNS and SASEGT. The CDR3, as DNA: TGTGCCAGCACAGGACTGGGGAACACTGAAGCTTTCTTT. This gives the protein CASTGLGNTEAFF.

The chain uses TRBV7-9 and TRBJ2-3, with D perhaps TRBD2 (5 bases). The germline V gene encodes CDR1 SEHNR and CDR2 FQNEAQ (reference sequence). Trimming stripped 5 bases from V and 5 bases from J, with 11 bases between. CDR3 length: 13 amino acids. The DNA for the CDR3 is TGTGCCAGCAGCGCCCCTAGCTTAGATACGCAGTATTTT. Translating it yields CASSAPSLDTQYF.

The chain employs TRBV5-4 and TRBJ1-5; D call uncertain. This CDR3 comprises 19 residues. Trimming took off 2 bases at V and 0 bases at J, with 21 bases between the two ends. Germline CDR1 and CDR2: SGHNT and YYREEE (reference sequence). CDR3 bases: TGTGCCAGCAGCTTTCTTAGCAGGCGACTACCTTATAGCAATCAGCCCCAGCATTTT. It codes for CASSFLSRRLPYSNQPQHF.

The chain links TRBV11-2 to TRBJ2-7; 11 bases are shared with TRBD2. Germline assignment: CDR1 SGHAT and CDR2 FQNNGV. The CDR3 extends over 15 amino acids. The junction had 5 bases not matched to a gene; V was cut back by 5 bases and J by 2 bases. DNA of the CDR3: TGTGCCAGCAGCCAGGGACTAGCGGAAACCTACGAGCAGTACTTC. Its translation is CASSQGLAETYEQYF. Supplemented by reference TRBV11-2 and TRBJ2-7, the full variable domain reads EAGVAQSPRYKIIEKRQSVAFWCNPISGHATLYWYQQILGQGPKLLIQFQNNGVVDDSQLPKDRFSAERLKGVDSTLKIQPAKLEDSAVYLCASSQGLAETYEQYFGPGTRLTVT.

The chain joins TRBV4-1 to TRBJ1-1; no firm D call. V shed 2 bases and J shed 2 bases, with 9 bases lying between them. This CDR3 has 14 amino acids. Looked up from germline, CDR1 is MGHRA and CDR2 is YSYEKL. This chain's CDR3 is CASSQLGSNTEAFF. The CDR3 DNA sequence: TGCGCCAGCAGCCAACTAGGAAGTAACACTGAAGCTTTCTTT.

This clone was counted only a few times. This chain uses TRBV19 with TRBJ1-2; 8 bases are a match to TRBD1. Looked up from germline, CDR1 is LNHDA and CDR2 is SQIVND (reference sequence). The V segment lost 9 bases and the J segment 6 bases; nucleotides outside the gene matches: 3. The CDR3 has 11 residues. For the CDR3, the DNA is TGTGCCAGCCGACAGGGGAATGGCTACACCTTC. It translates to CASRQGNGYTF.

The chain's CDR3 is CASSLGQGMGEQFF. The CDR3 region has the DNA TGCGCCAGCAGCTTGGGACAGGGGATGGGAGAGCAGTTCTTC. V usage is TRBV5-1 and J usage is TRBJ2-1; 8 bases map to TRBD1. The CDR3 loop spans 14 amino acids. Per germline, CDR1 SGHRS and CDR2 YFSETQ. Trimming removed 0 bases from V and 10 bases from J; junction bases left unmatched: 6.

The chain combines TRBV27 with TRBJ1-2; a possible D gene is TRBD1 (6 bases). The CDR3 extends over 12 amino acids. Germline V gene data show CDR1 as MNHEY and CDR2 as SMNVEV (reference sequence). The V and J ends lost 7 bases and 8 bases respectively, with 14 bases between them. As DNA, the CDR3 is TGTGCCAGCACCGGGGTTGGGGGCGGCTACACCTTC. Translating it yields CASTGVGGGYTF.

About this clone itself: Germline and junction disagree at one end, which may indicate a read error. The chain is built from TRBV7-9 and TRBJ1-2, with 9 bases that match TRBD1. Germline assignment: CDR1 SEHNR and CDR2 FQNEAQ (reference sequence). This CDR3 has 15 amino acids. In DNA form, the CDR3 reads TGTTCCAGCAGCCCCTCCCTCCAGACAGGGGGTGGCTACACCTTC. This sequence encodes CSSSPSLQTGGGYTF.

The chain combines TRBV6-5 with TRBJ2-3, with D possibly being TRBD2 (5 bases). With 7 bases removed from V and 3 bases from J, the gap between germline ends came to 14 bases. Germline-derived CDR1 and CDR2 are MNHEY and SVGAGI. This CDR3 region has 14 residues. In DNA form, the CDR3 reads TGTGCCAGCACTGCGGGCCCGAGGACAGATACGCAGTATTTT. This encodes CASTAGPRTDTQYF.

The gene calls are TRBV11-2 and TRBJ2-7; 7 bases are a match to TRBD2. V was pared by 2 bases and J by 2 bases, with 6 bases of the junction left unmatched. CDR1 is SGHAT and CDR2 is FQNNGV in the germline V gene. The CDR3 has 15 amino acids. Here the CDR3 DNA reads TGTGCCAGCAGCTTATTGGCGGGAGTAACCTACGAGCAGTACTTC. It is translated as CASSLLAGVTYEQYF.

The chain links TRBV14 to TRBJ2-1, with D possibly TRBD1 on 5 matching bases. Trimming took off 0 bases at V and 9 bases at J, with 12 bases between the two ends. Per germline, CDR1 SGHDN and CDR2 FVKESK. The CDR3 is 14 amino acids. The CDR3 loop reads CASSQDQGWSEQFF. DNA for the CDR3: TGTGCCAGCAGCCAAGATCAGGGTTGGAGTGAGCAGTTCTTC.

The chain employs TRBV6-6 and TRBJ1-5; D is uncertain. Trimming left V 7 bases short and J 2 bases short, with 12 bases between. The CDR3 is 14 amino acids. Germline values: CDR1 MNHNY, CDR2 SVGAGI (reference sequence). The CDR3 DNA is TGTGCCAGCACCATCGGGGATGGCAATCAGCCCCAGCATTTT. Amino acids: CASTIGDGNQPQHF.

This clone was found once. The chain combines TRBV7-8 with TRBJ1-3, with D maybe TRBD1 (5 bases). The CDR3 runs 15 residues. V shed 5 bases and J shed 1 base, with 12 bases lying between them. CDR1 and CDR2 from the germline V gene are SGHVS and FQNEAQ. CDR3: CASSRFGTSGNTIYF. The CDR3 nucleotides are TGTGCCAGCAGCCGATTCGGGACTTCTGGAAACACCATATATTTT. Full variable domain (outside the CDR3, taken from reference TRBV7-8 and TRBJ1-3): GAGVSQSPRYKVAKRGQDVALRCDPISGHVSLFWYQQALGQGPEFLTYFQNEAQLDKSGLPSDRFFAERPEGSVSTLKIQRTQQEDSAVYLCASSRFGTSGNTIYFGEGSWLTVV.

This clone was seen a few times. This chain connects TRBV5-1 to TRBJ1-2; the match to TRBD1 covers 9 bases. Germline CDR1 reads SGHRS; CDR2 reads YFSETQ. V dropped 0 bases and J dropped 6; count of bases not matched to a gene: 6. This CDR3 region has 15 residues. The CDR3 region has the DNA TGCGCCAGCAGCTTGGAGTGGACAGGGGTCGATGGCTACACCTTC. It codes for CASSLEWTGVDGYTF.

The chain uses TRBV18 and TRBJ1-1; no clear D gene. CDR1 is KGHSH, CDR2 LQKENI, per germline. The V end lost 2 bases, the J end lost 3 bases, and 10 bases lay between the germline ends. The CDR3 loop spans 14 amino acids. The chain's CDR3 is CASSPLVGDTEAFF. The DNA for the CDR3 is TGTGCCAGCTCACCATTAGTCGGGGACACTGAAGCTTTCTTT.

This rearrangement joins TRBV30 to TRBJ2-3, with TRBD2 matching over 7 bases. The CDR3 contains 15 residues. The trim removed 4 bases at V and 2 bases at J, leaving 9 bases unmatched. Germline CDR1 GTSNPN, CDR2 SVGIG (reference sequence). The CDR3 is CAWTAVGGNTDTQYF. The DNA for the CDR3 is TGTGCCTGGACGGCGGTCGGGGGGAACACAGATACGCAGTATTTT.

In DNA form, the CDR3 reads TGTGCCTGGAGTCTTAGCGGGAGGACGTTCTTC. It codes for CAWSLSGRTFF. V gene TRBV30 combines with J gene TRBJ2-1, with TRBD2 matching over 10 bases. The CDR3 spans 11 residues. J was trimmed by 15 bases and V by 2 bases; bases with no gene match: 4. Germline CDR1 and CDR2: GTSNPN and SVGIG (reference sequence).

This rearrangement joins TRBV6-1 to TRBJ1-4; a weak D match, TRBD1 (5 bases). CDR3 length: 15 residues. CDR1 and CDR2 from the germline V gene are MNHNS and SASEGT. The V gene lost 2 bases and the J gene lost 8 bases, with 15 bases spanning the gap. CDR3 sequence: CASSELGAHWEKLFF. CDR3 DNA: TGTGCCAGCAGTGAATTAGGGGCCCACTGGGAAAAACTGTTTTTT.

J is TRBJ1-1 and V is TRBV5-1; TRBD1 is a possible D gene (6 bases). In germline, CDR1 is SGHRS, CDR2 YFSETQ. The germline V and J ends were trimmed by 1 base and 8 bases, with 15 bases remaining between them. The CDR3 covers 14 residues. CDR3 bases: TGCGCCAGCAGCTTGAGGACAGCCCCCACCGAAGCTTTCTTT. Translation gives CASSLRTAPTEAFF.